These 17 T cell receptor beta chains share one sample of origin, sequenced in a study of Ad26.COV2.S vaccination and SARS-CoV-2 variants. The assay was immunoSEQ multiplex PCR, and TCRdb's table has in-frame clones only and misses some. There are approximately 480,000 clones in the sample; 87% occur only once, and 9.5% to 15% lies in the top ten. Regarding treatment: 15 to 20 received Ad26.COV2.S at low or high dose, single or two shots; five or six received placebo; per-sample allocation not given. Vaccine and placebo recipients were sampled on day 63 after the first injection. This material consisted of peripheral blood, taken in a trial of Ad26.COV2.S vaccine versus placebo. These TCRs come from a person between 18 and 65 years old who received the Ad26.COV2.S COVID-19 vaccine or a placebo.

The CDR3 DNA sequence: TGTGCCACCTCTGGGTACACCGGGGAGCTGTTTTTT. This encodes CATSGYTGELFF. This sequence joins TRBV10-3 and TRBJ2-2; no clear D gene. This CDR3 contains 12 residues. Germline V gene data show CDR1 as ENHRY and CDR2 as SYGVKD. Trimming pared 10 bases from V and 3 bases from J, leaving 9 bases between.

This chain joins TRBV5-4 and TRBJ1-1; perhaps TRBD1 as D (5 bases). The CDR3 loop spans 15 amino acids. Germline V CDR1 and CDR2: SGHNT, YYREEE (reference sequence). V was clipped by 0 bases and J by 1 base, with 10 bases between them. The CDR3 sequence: CASSLAGTANTEAFF. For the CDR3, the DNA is TGTGCCAGCAGCTTGGCGGGGACGGCGAACACTGAAGCTTTCTTT. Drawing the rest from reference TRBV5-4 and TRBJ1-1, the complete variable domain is ETGVTQSPTHLIKTRGQQVTLRCSSQSGHNTVSWYQQALGQGPQFIFQYYREEENGRGNFPPRFSGLQFPNYSSELNVNALELDDSALYLCASSLAGTANTEAFFGQGTRLTVV.

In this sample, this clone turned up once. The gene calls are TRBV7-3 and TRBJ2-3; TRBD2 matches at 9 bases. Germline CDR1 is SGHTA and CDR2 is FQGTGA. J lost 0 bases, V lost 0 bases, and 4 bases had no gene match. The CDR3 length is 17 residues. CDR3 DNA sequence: TGTGCCAGCAGCTTAACTTCTAGCGGGGCTAGCACAGATACGCAGTATTTT. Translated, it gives CASSLTSSGASTDTQYF.

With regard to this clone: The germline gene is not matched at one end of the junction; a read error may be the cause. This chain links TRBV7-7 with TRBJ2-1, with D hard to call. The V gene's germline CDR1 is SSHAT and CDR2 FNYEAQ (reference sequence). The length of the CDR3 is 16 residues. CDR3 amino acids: CASSPRLHTTYNEQFF. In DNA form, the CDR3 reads TGTGCTAGCAGCCCGCGTCTCCATACCACTTACAATGAGCAGTTCTTC. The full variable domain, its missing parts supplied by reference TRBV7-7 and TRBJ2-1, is GAGVSQSPRYKVTKRGQDVTLRCDPISSHATLYWYQQALGQGPEFLTYFNYEAQPDKSGLPSDRFSAERPEGSISTLTIQRTEQRDSAMYRCASSPRLHTTYNEQFFGPGTRLTVL.

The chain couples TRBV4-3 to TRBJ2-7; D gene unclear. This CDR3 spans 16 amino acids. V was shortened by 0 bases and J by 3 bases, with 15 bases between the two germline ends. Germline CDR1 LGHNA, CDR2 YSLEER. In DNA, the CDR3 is TGCGCCAGCAGCCAAGAGGTCCGGATACCTAACTACGAGCAGTACTTC. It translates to CASSQEVRIPNYEQYF.

CDR3 DNA sequence: TGCAGTGCTAGTTTAGGGGCACATGGATATGGCTACACCTTC. Residues: CSASLGAHGYGYTF. V gene TRBV20-1 combines with J gene TRBJ1-2; weak D call: TRBD1 (5 bases). Germline V gene lookup returns CDR1 DFQATT and CDR2 SNEGSKA (reference sequence). V was pared by 3 bases and J by 5 bases, with 16 bases between. The CDR3 extends over 14 amino acids.

CDR3 in DNA: TGTGCCAGCAGCTCAACAGGGGTACAAGGACAGCCCCAGCATTTT. It yields the protein CASSSTGVQGQPQHF. The rearrangement joins TRBV7-9 to TRBJ1-5; the match to TRBD1 covers 7 bases. J gave up 7 bases and V 4 bases, and 10 bases lay outside the gene matches. There are 15 residues in the CDR3. The germline gives CDR1 SEHNR, CDR2 FQNEAQ (reference sequence).

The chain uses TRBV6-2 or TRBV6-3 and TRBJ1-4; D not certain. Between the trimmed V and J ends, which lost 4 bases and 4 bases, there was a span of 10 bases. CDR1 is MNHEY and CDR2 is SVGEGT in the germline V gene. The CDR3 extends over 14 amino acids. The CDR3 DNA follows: TGTGCCAGCAGTTCCGCGTGGAGTAATGAAAAACTGTTTTTT. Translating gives CASSSAWSNEKLFF.

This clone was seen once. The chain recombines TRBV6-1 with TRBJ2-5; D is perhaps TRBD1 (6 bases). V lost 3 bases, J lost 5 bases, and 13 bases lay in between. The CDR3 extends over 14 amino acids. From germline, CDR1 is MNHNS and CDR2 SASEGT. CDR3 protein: CASSDRSQGETQYF. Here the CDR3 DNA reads TGTGCCAGCAGTGACAGAAGTCAGGGGGAGACCCAGTACTTC.

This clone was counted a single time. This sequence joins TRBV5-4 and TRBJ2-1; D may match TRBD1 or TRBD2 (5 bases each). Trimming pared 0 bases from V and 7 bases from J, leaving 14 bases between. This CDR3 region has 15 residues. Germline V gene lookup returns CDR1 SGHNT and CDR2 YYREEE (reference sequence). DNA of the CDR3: TGTGCCAGCAGCTTGGGGGGGAGTAGGAGTAATGAGCAGTTCTTC. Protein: CASSLGGSRSNEQFF.

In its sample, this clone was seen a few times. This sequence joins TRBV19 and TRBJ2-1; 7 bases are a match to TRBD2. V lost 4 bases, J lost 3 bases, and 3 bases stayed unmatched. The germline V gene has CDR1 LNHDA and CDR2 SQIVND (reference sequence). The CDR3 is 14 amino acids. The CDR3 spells CASSTRDYYNEQFF. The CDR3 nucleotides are TGTGCCAGTAGTACCCGGGACTACTACAATGAGCAGTTCTTC. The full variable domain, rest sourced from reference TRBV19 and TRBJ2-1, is DGGITQSPKYLFRKEGQNVTLSCEQNLNHDAMYWYRQDPGQGLRLIYYSQIVNDFQKGDIAEGYSVSREKKESFPLTVTSAQKNPTAFYLCASSTRDYYNEQFFGPGTRLTVL.

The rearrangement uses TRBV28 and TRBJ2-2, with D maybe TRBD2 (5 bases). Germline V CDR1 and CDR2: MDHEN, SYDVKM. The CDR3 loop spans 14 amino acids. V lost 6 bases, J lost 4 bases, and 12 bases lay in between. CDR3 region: CASRDDGVTGELFF. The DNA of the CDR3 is TGTGCCAGCAGGGACGACGGGGTCACCGGGGAGCTGTTTTTT.

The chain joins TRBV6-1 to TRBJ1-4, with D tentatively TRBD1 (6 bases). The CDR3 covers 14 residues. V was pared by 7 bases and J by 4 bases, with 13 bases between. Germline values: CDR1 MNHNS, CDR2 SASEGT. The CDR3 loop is CASTGRQVNEKLFF. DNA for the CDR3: TGTGCCAGCACCGGGAGACAGGTTAATGAAAAACTGTTTTTT.

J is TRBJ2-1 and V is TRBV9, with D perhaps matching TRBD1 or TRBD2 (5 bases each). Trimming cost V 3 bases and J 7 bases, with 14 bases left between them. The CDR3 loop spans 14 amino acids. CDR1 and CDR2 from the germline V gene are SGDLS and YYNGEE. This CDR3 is CASSDNQGPNEQFF. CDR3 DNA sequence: TGTGCCAGCAGCGACAACCAGGGACCTAATGAGCAGTTCTTC. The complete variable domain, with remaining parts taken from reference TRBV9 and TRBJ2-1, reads DSGVTQTPKHLITATGQRVTLRCSPRSGDLSVYWYQQSLDQGLQFLIQYYNGEERAKGNILERFSAQQFPDLHSELNLSSLELGDSALYFCASSDNQGPNEQFFGPGTRLTVL.

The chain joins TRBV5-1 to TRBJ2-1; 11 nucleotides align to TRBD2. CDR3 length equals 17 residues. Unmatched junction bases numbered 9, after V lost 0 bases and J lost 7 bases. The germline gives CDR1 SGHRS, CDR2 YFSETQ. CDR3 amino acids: CASSLATSGSRENEQFF. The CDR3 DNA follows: TGCGCCAGCAGCTTGGCCACTAGCGGGAGCCGAGAAAATGAGCAGTTCTTC.

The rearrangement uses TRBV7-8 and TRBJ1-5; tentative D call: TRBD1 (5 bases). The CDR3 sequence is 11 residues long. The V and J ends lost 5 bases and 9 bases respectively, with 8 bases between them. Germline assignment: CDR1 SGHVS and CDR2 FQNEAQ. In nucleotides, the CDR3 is TGTGCCAGCAGCCCTGGGGGGCCCCAGCATTTT. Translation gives CASSPGGPQHF. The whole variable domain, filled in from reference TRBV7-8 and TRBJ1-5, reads GAGVSQSPRYKVAKRGQDVALRCDPISGHVSLFWYQQALGQGPEFLTYFQNEAQLDKSGLPSDRFFAERPEGSVSTLKIQRTQQEDSAVYLCASSPGGPQHFGDGTRLSIL.

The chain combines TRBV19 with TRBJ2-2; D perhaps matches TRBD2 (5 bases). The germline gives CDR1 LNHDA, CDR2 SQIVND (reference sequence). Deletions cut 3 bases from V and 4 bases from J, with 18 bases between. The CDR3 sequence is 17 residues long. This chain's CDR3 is CASSMAGRLAITGELFF. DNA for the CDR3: TGTGCCAGTAGTATGGCCGGGCGCCTAGCAATCACCGGGGAGCTGTTTTTT.